In its sample, the clone carrying this TCR beta chain was seen a few times. The data stem from a study of blood T cell repertoires in COVID-19. Study-level information: The United States, Italy and Spain supplied acute and convalescent COVID-19 samples.

The CDR3 is made up of 17 amino acids. V lost 4 bases, J lost 6 bases, and 19 bases lay in between. In germline, CDR1 is KGHSH, CDR2 LQKENI. Study processing details: Using reference gene primer amplification, nucleated cell counts were estimated. The method was immunoSEQ multiplex PCR; TCRdb's version includes in-frame clones alone and lacks a portion of them. That table is the source of V, J and clone size, and D and trimming were worked out from the DNA. The sample includes about 88,000 clones, around nine tenths of them seen just once. This clonotype was obtained from a woman aged 55-70 years with COVID-19, enrolled during active disease. The specimen sequenced was peripheral blood. The rearrangement joins TRBV18 to TRBJ1-6; D remains ambiguous. The chain's CDR3 is CASSHDIPTTINSPLHF. The CDR3, as DNA: TGTGCCAGCTCACATGACATACCGACGACCATTAATTCACCCCTCCACTTT.